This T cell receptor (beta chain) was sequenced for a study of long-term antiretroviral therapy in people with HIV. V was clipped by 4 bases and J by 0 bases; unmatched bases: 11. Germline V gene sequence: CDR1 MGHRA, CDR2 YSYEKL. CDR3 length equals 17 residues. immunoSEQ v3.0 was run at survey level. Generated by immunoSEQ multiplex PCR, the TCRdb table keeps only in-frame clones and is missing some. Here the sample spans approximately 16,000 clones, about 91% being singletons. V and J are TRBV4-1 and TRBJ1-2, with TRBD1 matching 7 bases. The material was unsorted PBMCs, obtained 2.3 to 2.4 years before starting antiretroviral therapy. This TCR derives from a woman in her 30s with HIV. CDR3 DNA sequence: TGCGCCAGCAGCCCGGAACCTGGACAGGAAGCTAACTATGGCTACACCTTC. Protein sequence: CASSPEPGQEANYGYTF.